This T cell receptor beta chain was found in a study of blood T cell repertoires in COVID-19. The CDR3 spans 15 residues. Germline CDR1 and CDR2: MGHRA and YSYEKL. V gave up 0 bases and J gave up 2 bases, with 9 bases separating them. Profiled with immunoSEQ multiplex PCR; TCRdb holds only in-frame clones, not every one. The sample holds 16,000 or so clones, 89% seen once. V and J are TRBV4-1 and TRBJ2-3; D remains unclear. Specimen: peripheral blood. The receptor was isolated from a man aged 80 or over with acute or convalescent COVID-19. CDR3 nucleotides: TGCGCCAGCAGCCAAGATGGGCAGCTCACAGATACGCAGTATTTT. Amino acid sequence: CASSQDGQLTDTQYF.